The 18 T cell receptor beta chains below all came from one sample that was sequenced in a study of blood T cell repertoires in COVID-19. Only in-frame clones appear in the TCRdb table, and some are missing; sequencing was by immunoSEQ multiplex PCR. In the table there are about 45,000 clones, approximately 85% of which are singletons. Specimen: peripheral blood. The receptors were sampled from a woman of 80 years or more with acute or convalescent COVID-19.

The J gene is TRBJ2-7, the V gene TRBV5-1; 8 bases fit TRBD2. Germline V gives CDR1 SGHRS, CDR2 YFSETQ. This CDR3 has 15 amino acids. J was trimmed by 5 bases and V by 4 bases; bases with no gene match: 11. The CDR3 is CASSLGTRGIDEQYF. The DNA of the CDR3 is TGCGCCAGCAGCCTTGGGACTAGGGGGATCGACGAGCAGTACTTC. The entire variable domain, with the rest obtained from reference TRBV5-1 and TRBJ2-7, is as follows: KAGVTQTPRYLIKTRGQQVTLSCSPISGHRSVSWYQQTPGQGLQFLFEYFSETQRNKGNFPGRFSGRQFSNSRSEMNVSTLELGDSALYLCASSLGTRGIDEQYFGPGTRLTVT.

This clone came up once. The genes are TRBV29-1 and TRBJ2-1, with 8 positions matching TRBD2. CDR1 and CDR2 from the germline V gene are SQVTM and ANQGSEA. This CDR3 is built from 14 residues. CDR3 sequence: CTGALAGGSNEQFF. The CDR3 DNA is TGCACCGGAGCGTTGGCGGGAGGCTCCAATGAGCAGTTCTTC.

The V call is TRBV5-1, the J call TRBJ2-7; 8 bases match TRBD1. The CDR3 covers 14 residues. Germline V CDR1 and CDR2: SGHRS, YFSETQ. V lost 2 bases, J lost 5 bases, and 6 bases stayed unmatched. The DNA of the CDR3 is TGCGCCAGCAGCTTCGCGACAGGGGTGGACGAGCAGTACTTC. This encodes CASSFATGVDEQYF.

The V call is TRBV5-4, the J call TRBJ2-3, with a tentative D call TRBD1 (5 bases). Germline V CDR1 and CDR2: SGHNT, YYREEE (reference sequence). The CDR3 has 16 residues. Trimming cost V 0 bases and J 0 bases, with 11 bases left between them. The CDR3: CASSLVGVVSTDTQYF. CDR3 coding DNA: TGTGCCAGCAGCTTGGTAGGGGTTGTTAGCACAGATACGCAGTATTTT.

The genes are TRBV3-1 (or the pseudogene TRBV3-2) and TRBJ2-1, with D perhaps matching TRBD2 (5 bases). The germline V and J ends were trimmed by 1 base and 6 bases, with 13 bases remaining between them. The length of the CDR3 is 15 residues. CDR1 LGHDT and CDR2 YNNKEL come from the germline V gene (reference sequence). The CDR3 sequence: CASSQGSGMINEQFF. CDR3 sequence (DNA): TGTGCCAGCAGCCAAGGGTCCGGGATGATCAATGAGCAGTTCTTC.

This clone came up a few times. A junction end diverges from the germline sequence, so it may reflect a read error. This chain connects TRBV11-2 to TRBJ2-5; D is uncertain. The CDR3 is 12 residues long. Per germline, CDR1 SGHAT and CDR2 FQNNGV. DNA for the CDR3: TGTGCCAGCAGCTTAGATCGTGGAGATTTGAACTTC. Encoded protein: CASSLDRGDLNF.

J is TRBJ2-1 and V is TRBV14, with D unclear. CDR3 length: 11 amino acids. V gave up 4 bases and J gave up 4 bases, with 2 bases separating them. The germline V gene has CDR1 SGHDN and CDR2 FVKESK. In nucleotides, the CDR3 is TGTGCCAGCAGCCTATACAATGAGCAGTTCTTC. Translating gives CASSLYNEQFF.

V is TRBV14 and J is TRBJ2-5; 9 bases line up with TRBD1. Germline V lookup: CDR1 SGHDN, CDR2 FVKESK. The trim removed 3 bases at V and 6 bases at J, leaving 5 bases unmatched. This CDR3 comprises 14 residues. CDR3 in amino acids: CASSQAGQGQTQYF. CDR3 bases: TGTGCCAGCAGCCAGGCGGGACAGGGTCAGACCCAGTACTTC.

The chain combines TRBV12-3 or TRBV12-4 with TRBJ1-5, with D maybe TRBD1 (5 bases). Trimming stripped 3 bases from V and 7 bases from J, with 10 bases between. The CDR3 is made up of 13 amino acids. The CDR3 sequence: CASSFGGGQPQHF. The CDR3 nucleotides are TGTGCCAGCAGTTTTGGGGGAGGGCAGCCCCAGCATTTT.

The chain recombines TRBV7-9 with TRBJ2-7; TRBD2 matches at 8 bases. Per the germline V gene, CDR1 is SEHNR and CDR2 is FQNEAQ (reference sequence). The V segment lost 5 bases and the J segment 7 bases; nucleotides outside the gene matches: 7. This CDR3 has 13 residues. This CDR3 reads CASSGSGAREQYF. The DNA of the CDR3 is TGTGCCAGCAGCGGTAGCGGGGCGAGGGAGCAGTACTTC.

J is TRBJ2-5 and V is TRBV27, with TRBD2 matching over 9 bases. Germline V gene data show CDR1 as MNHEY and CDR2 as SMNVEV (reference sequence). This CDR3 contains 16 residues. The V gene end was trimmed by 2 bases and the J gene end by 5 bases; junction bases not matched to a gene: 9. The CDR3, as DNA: TGTGCCAGCAGTTTAATAGGCGGGAGGGCCTGGGAGACCCAGTACTTC. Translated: CASSLIGGRAWETQYF.

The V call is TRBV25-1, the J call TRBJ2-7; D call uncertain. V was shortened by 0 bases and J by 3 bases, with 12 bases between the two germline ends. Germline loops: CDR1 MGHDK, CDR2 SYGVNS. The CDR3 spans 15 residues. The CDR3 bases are TGTGCCAGCAGTGAATATGGTCAGGCCGTCTACGAGCAGTACTTC. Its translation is CASSEYGQAVYEQYF.

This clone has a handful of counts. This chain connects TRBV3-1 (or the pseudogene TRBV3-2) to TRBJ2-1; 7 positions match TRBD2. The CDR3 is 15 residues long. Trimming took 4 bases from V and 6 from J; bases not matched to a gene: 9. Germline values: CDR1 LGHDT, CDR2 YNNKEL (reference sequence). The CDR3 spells CASSRAGTITNEQFF. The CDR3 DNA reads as TGTGCCAGCAGCCGAGCCGGGACTATAACCAATGAGCAGTTCTTC.

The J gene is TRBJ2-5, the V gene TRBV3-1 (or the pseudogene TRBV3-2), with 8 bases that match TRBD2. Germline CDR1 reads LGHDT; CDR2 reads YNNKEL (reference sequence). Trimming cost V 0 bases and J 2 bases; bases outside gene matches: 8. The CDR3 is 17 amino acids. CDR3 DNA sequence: TGTGCCAGCAGCCAAGAGATCGAGCGGGAGAGGCAAGAGACCCAGTACTTC. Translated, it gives CASSQEIERERQETQYF.

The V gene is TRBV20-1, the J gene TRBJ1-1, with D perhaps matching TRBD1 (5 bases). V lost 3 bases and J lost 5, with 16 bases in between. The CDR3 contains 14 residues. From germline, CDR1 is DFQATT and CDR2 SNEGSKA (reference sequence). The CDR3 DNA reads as TGCAGTGCTAGTTCGGGATCGGGGGGGACTGAAGCTTTCTTT. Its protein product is CSASSGSGGTEAFF.

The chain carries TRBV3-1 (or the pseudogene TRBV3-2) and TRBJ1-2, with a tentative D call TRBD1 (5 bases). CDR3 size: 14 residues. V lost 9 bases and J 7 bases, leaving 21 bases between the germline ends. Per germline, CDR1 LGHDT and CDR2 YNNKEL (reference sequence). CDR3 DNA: TGTGCCAGGAGGCCCTTGGACAATAAGCCTGGCTACACCTTC. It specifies CARRPLDNKPGYTF.

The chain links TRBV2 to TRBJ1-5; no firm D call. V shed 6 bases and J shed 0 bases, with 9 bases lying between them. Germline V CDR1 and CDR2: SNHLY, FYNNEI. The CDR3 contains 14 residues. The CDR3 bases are TGTGCCAGCAGGGGAGACACTAGCAATCAGCCCCAGCATTTT. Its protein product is CASRGDTSNQPQHF.

Here the CDR3 DNA reads TGTGCCAGCACCCCAAGGGGTGGTGGAGAGACCCAGTACTTC. Its protein product is CASTPRGGGETQYF. V gene TRBV9 combines with J gene TRBJ2-5; possible D gene TRBD1, 5 bases. The CDR3 has 14 amino acids. Trimming left V 6 bases short and J 4 bases short, with 16 bases between. Germline lookup yields CDR1 SGDLS and CDR2 YYNGEE.